This is a list of T cell receptor beta chains from one sample in a study of T cell repertoires in cytomegalovirus infection. Antigen specificity for these receptors is unknown. TCRdb recomputed calls from the reads with MiXCR, one row per CDR3 protein. There are about half a million distinct CDR3 sequences in the sample; around 30% occur only once, and roughly 15% lies in the top ten. The sequenced sample was cultured PBMCs, obtained from culture after CMV antigen stimulation. Every receptor here comes from a human donor in good health (CMV status not recorded). Some clones in this sample may be carry-over from other donors' samples. Both conserved end residues are part of each CDR3. Each record gives: J gene, V gene, CDR3 protein.

j_call: TRBJ1-2; v_call: TRBV6-1; cdr3_aa: CASIRESNYGYTF
j_call: TRBJ2-1; v_call: TRBV19; cdr3_aa: CASKGQGWNEQFF
j_call: TRBJ2-1; v_call: TRBV6-2/TRBV6-3; cdr3_aa: CASSVSGQGRNNEQFF
j_call: TRBJ2-1; v_call: TRBV11-2; cdr3_aa: CASSREASGPPWEQFF
j_call: TRBJ1-2; v_call: TRBV5-8; cdr3_aa: CASSKRQGDGYTF
j_call: TRBJ2-1; v_call: TRBV7-2; cdr3_aa: CASSPGGPINEQFF
j_call: TRBJ2-1; v_call: TRBV4-1; cdr3_aa: CASSPSMGTGAYNEQFF
j_call: TRBJ2-3; v_call: TRBV20-1; cdr3_aa: CSANIIAGGPTDTQYF
j_call: TRBJ2-2; v_call: TRBV20-1; cdr3_aa: CSALLPGLAGGLSTGELFF
j_call: TRBJ1-1; v_call: TRBV24-1; cdr3_aa: CATRGLNTEAFF
j_call: TRBJ2-3; v_call: TRBV4-3; cdr3_aa: CASSQDYDRVDTQYF
j_call: TRBJ2-1; v_call: TRBV19; cdr3_aa: CASTDPPYNEQFF
j_call: TRBJ2-2; v_call: TRBV11-3; cdr3_aa: CASSLAPFGGRANTGELFF
j_call: TRBJ2-3; v_call: TRBV25-1; cdr3_aa: CASSEYGSGSTDTQYF
j_call: TRBJ1-2; v_call: TRBV7-3; cdr3_aa: CASSNSASSADRGVNYGYTF
j_call: TRBJ2-3; v_call: TRBV12-3/TRBV12-4; cdr3_aa: CASSPPRGTSGSTDTQYF
j_call: TRBJ1-6; v_call: TRBV6-5; cdr3_aa: CASSQRDSYNSPLHF
j_call: TRBJ2-6; v_call: TRBV19; cdr3_aa: CASSISSSGANVLTF
j_call: TRBJ2-5; v_call: TRBV5-4; cdr3_aa: CASSFLLLDRETQYF
j_call: TRBJ1-2; v_call: TRBV11-2; cdr3_aa: CASSSRGSYGYTF
j_call: TRBJ2-3; v_call: TRBV10-3; cdr3_aa: CAIMAGLGDTQYF
j_call: TRBJ2-3; v_call: TRBV24-1; cdr3_aa: CATSDPGRVGTDTQYF
j_call: TRBJ2-3; v_call: TRBV18; cdr3_aa: CASSKTSGDTQYF
j_call: TRBJ1-1; v_call: TRBV7-2; cdr3_aa: CASNYRTEAFF
j_call: TRBJ2-1; v_call: TRBV7-8; cdr3_aa: CASSLIAGGRARRNEQFF
j_call: TRBJ2-5; v_call: TRBV20-1; cdr3_aa: CSASGDGQETQYF
j_call: TRBJ1-1; v_call: TRBV6-2/TRBV6-3; cdr3_aa: CASSWTGAWTEAFF
j_call: TRBJ1-2; v_call: TRBV28; cdr3_aa: CASRPVDPWRDGYTF
j_call: TRBJ2-2; v_call: TRBV24-1; cdr3_aa: CATSDPGRGTGELFF
j_call: TRBJ1-1; v_call: TRBV25-1; cdr3_aa: CASRMDTEAFF
j_call: TRBJ1-4; v_call: TRBV4-2; cdr3_aa: CASSQDRTGEKLFF
j_call: TRBJ2-3; v_call: TRBV7-2; cdr3_aa: CASSLVGVERSRTDTQYF
j_call: TRBJ1-3; v_call: TRBV7-2; cdr3_aa: CASSTRPRGSGNTIYF